Below, one T cell receptor beta chain is given with its context. As yet, its antigen is unknown. V was clipped by 6 bases and J by 9 bases, with 8 bases between them. The CDR3 has 10 residues. These data originate in a study of identical twins. Findings of the study overall: In cord blood, abundant beta clonotypes had fewer insertions; memory showed no trend. Conclusions came from cross-sectional statistical analysis, not from following the same donors.

Addition of a universal primer site occurred through template switching, and cDNA carried unique molecular identifiers. TCRdb re-called the 5' RACE reads through MiXCR, storing one row per CDR3 protein. The table lists approximately 500,000 distinct CDR3 sequences, 13% to 15% of them singletons. In addition, the sample was reused for a study of yellow fever vaccine responses in identical twins. That paper adds: Twin vaccine T cell responses reportedly seemed partly convergent, partly personalized.

Sequencing input: CD4+ T cells sorted from blood. The receptor comes from a woman aged 18-29 years in good health. This rearrangement joins TRBV12-3 or TRBV12-4 to TRBJ1-1; the D gene is possibly TRBD1 (5 bases). CDR3 amino acids: CASSRAQAFF. The CDR3 DNA reads as TGTGCCAGCAGCAGGGCACAAGCTTTCTTT.